A selection of T cell receptor beta chains follows, all from one sample in a study of cytomegalovirus exposure and HLA in healthy donors. Sequencing was performed with immunoSEQ multiplex PCR; in TCRdb, only in-frame clones are kept and a portion is missing. The sample holds over 70,000 clones, 70% to 80% seen once. Sequencing was performed on PBMCs. Receptor source: a woman aged 45-65 years in good health and CMV-seropositive. CDR3s include the opening cysteine and the closing phenylalanine or tryptophan. D genes are given only for firm matches. A row's size may be missing; if present it is once, few, many or a size class.

D gene: TRBD1
V gene: TRBV15
J gene: TRBJ2-1
clone size: -
CDR3 DNA: TGTGCCACCAGCCTATTTCCCGACAGGGATGACAATGAGCAGTTCTTC
CDR3 protein: CATSLFPDRDDNEQFF

D gene: TRBD2
V gene: TRBV19
J gene: TRBJ2-1
clone size: -
CDR3 DNA: TGTGCCAGTAGTAGGACCGGGGGGAATGAGCAGTTCTTC
CDR3 protein: CASSRTGGNEQFF

D gene: TRBD1
V gene: TRBV28
J gene: TRBJ2-7
clone size: -
CDR3 DNA: TGTGCCAGCAGTTCCAGGGGGCCCTCGGACGAGCAGTACTTC
CDR3 protein: CASSSRGPSDEQYF

D gene: TRBD1
V gene: TRBV5-1
J gene: TRBJ2-3
clone size: -
CDR3 DNA: TGCGCCAGCAGCTTTGGACAGGGTAGAAATACGCAGTATTTT
CDR3 protein: CASSFGQGRNTQYF

D gene: -
V gene: TRBV29-1
J gene: TRBJ1-1
clone size: -
CDR3 DNA: TGCAGCGTTGATGGACAGCAGGTTACTGAAGCTTTCTTT
CDR3 protein: CSVDGQQVTEAFF

D gene: TRBD1
V gene: TRBV30
J gene: TRBJ1-2
clone size: -
CDR3 DNA: TGTGCCTGGAGTACAGGGGGGGGGAGTGGCTACACCTTC
CDR3 protein: CAWSTGGGSGYTF

D gene: TRBD2
V gene: TRBV27
J gene: TRBJ2-1
clone size: -
CDR3 DNA: TGTGCCAGCAGTCCTCGACTAGCGGGAGGGAATGAGCAGTTCTTC
CDR3 protein: CASSPRLAGGNEQFF

D gene: -
V gene: TRBV19
J gene: TRBJ1-4
clone size: -
CDR3 DNA: TGTGCCAGTAGTATGGATACAATTCAGGGAGGCTTTGGTGAAAAACTGTTTTTT
CDR3 protein: CASSMDTIQGGFGEKLFF

D gene: -
V gene: TRBV9
J gene: TRBJ2-2
clone size: -
CDR3 DNA: TGTGCCAGCAGCCCCCCACAGGGAAACACCGGGGAGCTGTTTTTT
CDR3 protein: CASSPPQGNTGELFF

D gene: TRBD1
V gene: TRBV5-1
J gene: TRBJ1-4
clone size: few
CDR3 DNA: TGCGCCAGCAGCTCCGGGACAGAATTTAAAGGGGAAAAACTGTTTTTT
CDR3 protein: CASSSGTEFKGEKLFF

D gene: -
V gene: TRBV10-3
J gene: TRBJ2-7
clone size: -
CDR3 DNA: TGTGCCATCGCCCCCAGCTCCTACGAGCAGTACTTC
CDR3 protein: CAIAPSSYEQYF

D gene: TRBD2
V gene: TRBV11-3
J gene: TRBJ2-1
clone size: -
CDR3 DNA: TGTGCCAGCAGCCATAGCGGGAGTACTTCCAATGAGCAGTTCTTC
CDR3 protein: CASSHSGSTSNEQFF

D gene: TRBD1
V gene: TRBV19
J gene: TRBJ1-2
clone size: -
CDR3 DNA: TGTGCCAGTAGTATCTCGGGACAGCGATACTATGGCTACACCTTC
CDR3 protein: CASSISGQRYYGYTF

D gene: TRBD1
V gene: TRBV18
J gene: TRBJ2-5
clone size: -
CDR3 DNA: TGTGCCAGCTCACCCAGGGACAGCGTGGAGACCCAGTACTTC
CDR3 protein: CASSPRDSVETQYF

D gene: -
V gene: TRBV2
J gene: TRBJ1-5
clone size: -
CDR3 DNA: TGTGCCAGCAGTGAAGGAAGGGGGAACAATCAGCCCCAGCATTTT
CDR3 protein: CASSEGRGNNQPQHF

D gene: -
V gene: TRBV7-6
J gene: TRBJ1-3
clone size: -
CDR3 DNA: TGTGCCAGCAGCCCTGACAGGATTGGAAACACCATATATTTT
CDR3 protein: CASSPDRIGNTIYF

D gene: -
V gene: TRBV14
J gene: TRBJ2-2
clone size: -
CDR3 DNA: TGTGCCAGCAGCCAAGTGGGTAGCGTGGCCGGGGAGCTGTTTTTT
CDR3 protein: CASSQVGSVAGELFF

D gene: TRBD1
V gene: TRBV30
J gene: TRBJ1-2
clone size: -
CDR3 DNA: TGTGCCTGGAGTGAACCGACAGGGGTAGGTGGCTACACCTTC
CDR3 protein: CAWSEPTGVGGYTF

D gene: TRBD1
V gene: TRBV7-8
J gene: TRBJ1-6
clone size: -
CDR3 DNA: TGTGCCAGCAGCTTGGACAGGGGTAATTCACCCCTCCACTTT
CDR3 protein: CASSLDRGNSPLHF

D gene: TRBD1
V gene: TRBV28
J gene: TRBJ1-6
clone size: -
CDR3 DNA: TGTGCCAGCAGTTTGGCGACAGGGCAAAATTCACCCCTCCACTTT
CDR3 protein: CASSLATGQNSPLHF

D gene: -
V gene: TRBV7-2
J gene: TRBJ2-6
clone size: -
CDR3 DNA: TGTGCCAGCAGCCCGAGACAGGGAGGTAACGTCCTGACTTTC
CDR3 protein: CASSPRQGGNVLTF

D gene: TRBD1
V gene: TRBV7-9
J gene: TRBJ1-5
clone size: -
CDR3 DNA: TGTGCCAGCAGCTTACAGGGGGCAGGTCAGCCCCAGCATTTT
CDR3 protein: CASSLQGAGQPQHF

D gene: TRBD2
V gene: TRBV5-1
J gene: TRBJ2-1
clone size: -
CDR3 DNA: TGCGCCAGCAGCCCTCACTACTCGGGAGGAAGGAATGAGCAGTTCTTC
CDR3 protein: CASSPHYSGGRNEQFF

D gene: TRBD1
V gene: TRBV5-4
J gene: TRBJ1-4
clone size: -
CDR3 DNA: TGTGCCAGCAGCTCGGGACAGGGGACTGAAAAACTGTTTTTT
CDR3 protein: CASSSGQGTEKLFF

D gene: TRBD2
V gene: TRBV10-3
J gene: TRBJ2-5
clone size: once
CDR3 DNA: TGTGCCATCAGTGAGTCTAGCGGGAGTTTAGAGACCCAGTACTTC
CDR3 protein: CAISESSGSLETQYF

D gene: TRBD1
V gene: TRBV5-1
J gene: TRBJ2-7
clone size: few
CDR3 DNA: TGCGCCAGCACCTTGGGGAGGACAGGGAGTAACGAGCAGTACTTC
CDR3 protein: CASTLGRTGSNEQYF

D gene: TRBD1
V gene: TRBV12-5
J gene: TRBJ1-5
clone size: -
CDR3 DNA: TGTGCTAGTGGTGGTGACAGGGGGAGCAATCAGCCCCAGCATTTT
CDR3 protein: CASGGDRGSNQPQHF

D gene: -
V gene: TRBV2
J gene: TRBJ2-1
clone size: -
CDR3 DNA: TGTGCCAGCACGCGCTACCTATACAATGAGCAGTTCTTC
CDR3 protein: CASTRYLYNEQFF

D gene: TRBD2
V gene: TRBV19
J gene: TRBJ2-5
clone size: -
CDR3 DNA: TGTGCCAGTAGTGGGAGGGGGACTAGCGGAGGGGGAGAGACCCAGTACTTC
CDR3 protein: CASSGRGTSGGGETQYF

D gene: -
V gene: TRBV7-7
J gene: TRBJ2-5
clone size: -
CDR3 DNA: TGTGCTAGCAGCACCCGACAGCTCTCGGGTGAGACCCAGTACTTC
CDR3 protein: CASSTRQLSGETQYF

D gene: -
V gene: TRBV9
J gene: TRBJ1-3
clone size: once
CDR3 DNA: TGTGCCAGCAGCACCCGCTCCGGGTCTGGAAACACCATATATTTT
CDR3 protein: CASSTRSGSGNTIYF

D gene: TRBD2
V gene: TRBV9
J gene: TRBJ2-1
clone size: -
CDR3 DNA: TGTGCCAGCAGCGTAGTGGGCGGGAGCTACAATGAGCAGTTCTTC
CDR3 protein: CASSVVGGSYNEQFF

D gene: TRBD2
V gene: TRBV11-3
J gene: TRBJ2-3
clone size: -
CDR3 DNA: TGTGCCAGCAGCTTAGTAGTAGCGGGAGATCTTGATACGCAGTATTTT
CDR3 protein: CASSLVVAGDLDTQYF

D gene: -
V gene: TRBV9
J gene: TRBJ1-2
clone size: -
CDR3 DNA: TGTGCCAGCAGCGCACAAGATCTCTATGGCTACACCTTC
CDR3 protein: CASSAQDLYGYTF

D gene: TRBD1
V gene: TRBV7-6
J gene: TRBJ2-7
clone size: -
CDR3 DNA: TGTGCCAGCAGTAAACAGGGGGCTAACGAGCAGTACTTC
CDR3 protein: CASSKQGANEQYF

D gene: -
V gene: TRBV7-9
J gene: TRBJ2-3
clone size: -
CDR3 DNA: TGTGCCAGCAGCTTAAATGCCGGGACAATGGGCGATACGCAGTATTTT
CDR3 protein: CASSLNAGTMGDTQYF

D gene: TRBD2
V gene: TRBV18
J gene: TRBJ2-5
clone size: -
CDR3 DNA: TGTGCCAGCTCACCCCGCGGACTAGCGGGGGGCGGAGAGACCCAGTACTTC
CDR3 protein: CASSPRGLAGGGETQYF

D gene: -
V gene: TRBV7-6
J gene: TRBJ1-1
clone size: -
CDR3 DNA: TGTGCCAGCAGCCCCGGGTTGAACACTGAAGCTTTCTTT
CDR3 protein: CASSPGLNTEAFF

D gene: -
V gene: TRBV6-5
J gene: TRBJ1-3
clone size: -
CDR3 DNA: TGTGCCAGCAGTTACTTAATTGGAAACACCATATATTTT
CDR3 protein: CASSYLIGNTIYF

D gene: TRBD2
V gene: TRBV11-2
J gene: TRBJ2-7
clone size: -
CDR3 DNA: TGTGCCAGCAGCAGCGGTCTAGCGGGGACTTACGAGCAGTACTTC
CDR3 protein: CASSSGLAGTYEQYF

D gene: TRBD1
V gene: TRBV7-9
J gene: TRBJ2-3
clone size: -
CDR3 DNA: TGTGCCAGCAGCTGGGGACAGAGTACAGATACGCAGTATTTT
CDR3 protein: CASSWGQSTDTQYF

D gene: -
V gene: TRBV7-9
J gene: TRBJ2-1
clone size: -
CDR3 DNA: TGTGCCAGCAGCTTAATGACACCTGAGCAGTTCTTC
CDR3 protein: CASSLMTPEQFF

D gene: TRBD1
V gene: TRBV2
J gene: TRBJ1-4
clone size: -
CDR3 DNA: TGTGCCAGTAGGACAGGGATTTCAACTAATGAAAAACTGTTTTTT
CDR3 protein: CASRTGISTNEKLFF

D gene: TRBD1
V gene: TRBV10-3
J gene: TRBJ2-7
clone size: once
CDR3 DNA: TGTGCCATCAAGGTACAGGGGGCCGACGAGCAGTACTTC
CDR3 protein: CAIKVQGADEQYF

D gene: TRBD2
V gene: TRBV5-1
J gene: TRBJ2-5
clone size: -
CDR3 DNA: TGCGCCAGCAGCTTGTCGGGGGGGGGACGGTACCAAGAGACCCAGTACTTC
CDR3 protein: CASSLSGGGRYQETQYF

D gene: TRBD1
V gene: TRBV2
J gene: TRBJ1-6
clone size: -
CDR3 DNA: TGTGCCAGCAGCGTCGACAGGGGTCGGGATTCACCCCTCCACTTT
CDR3 protein: CASSVDRGRDSPLHF

D gene: -
V gene: TRBV4-2
J gene: TRBJ2-3
clone size: -
CDR3 DNA: TGTGCCAGCAGCCAGCCTTCGGAGCGCACAGATACGCAGTATTTT
CDR3 protein: CASSQPSERTDTQYF

D gene: TRBD2
V gene: TRBV5-4
J gene: TRBJ2-2
clone size: -
CDR3 DNA: TGTGCCAGCAGCACTAGCGGGAGGGACACCGGGGAGCTGTTTTTT
CDR3 protein: CASSTSGRDTGELFF

D gene: TRBD1
V gene: TRBV4-1
J gene: TRBJ2-2
clone size: -
CDR3 DNA: TGCGCCAGCGGCCAGACAGGGGCGAACACCGGGGAGCTGTTTTTT
CDR3 protein: CASGQTGANTGELFF

D gene: TRBD1
V gene: TRBV7-9
J gene: TRBJ2-5
clone size: -
CDR3 DNA: TGTGCCAGCAGCTTAGGGGACAGACAATCCCAAGAGACCCAGTACTTC
CDR3 protein: CASSLGDRQSQETQYF

D gene: TRBD1
V gene: TRBV11-3
J gene: TRBJ2-2
clone size: -
CDR3 DNA: TGTGCCAGCAGGGCCGGGACAGGGTACACCGGGGAGCTGTTTTTT
CDR3 protein: CASRAGTGYTGELFF

D gene: -
V gene: TRBV10-1
J gene: TRBJ2-2
clone size: -
CDR3 DNA: TGCGCCAGCAGTCTGGGGGGCACCGGGGAGCTGTTTTTT
CDR3 protein: CASSLGGTGELFF

D gene: -
V gene: TRBV6-6
J gene: TRBJ2-2
clone size: few
CDR3 DNA: TGTGCCAGCAGTCCTGGGGGGGGGCTGGGCGGGGAGCTGTTTTTT
CDR3 protein: CASSPGGGLGGELFF

D gene: -
V gene: TRBV2
J gene: TRBJ1-5
clone size: -
CDR3 DNA: TGTGCCAGCATAAGGGGCAATAATCAGCCCCAGCATTTT
CDR3 protein: CASIRGNNQPQHF

D gene: -
V gene: TRBV7-9
J gene: TRBJ2-2
clone size: -
CDR3 DNA: TGTGCCAGCAGCCCCAGGATAATATACACCGGGGAGCTGTTTTTT
CDR3 protein: CASSPRIIYTGELFF

D gene: -
V gene: TRBV5-4
J gene: TRBJ1-2
clone size: -
CDR3 DNA: TGTGCCAGCAGCTTGGAGGCAGGGCCCTATGGCTACACCTTC
CDR3 protein: CASSLEAGPYGYTF